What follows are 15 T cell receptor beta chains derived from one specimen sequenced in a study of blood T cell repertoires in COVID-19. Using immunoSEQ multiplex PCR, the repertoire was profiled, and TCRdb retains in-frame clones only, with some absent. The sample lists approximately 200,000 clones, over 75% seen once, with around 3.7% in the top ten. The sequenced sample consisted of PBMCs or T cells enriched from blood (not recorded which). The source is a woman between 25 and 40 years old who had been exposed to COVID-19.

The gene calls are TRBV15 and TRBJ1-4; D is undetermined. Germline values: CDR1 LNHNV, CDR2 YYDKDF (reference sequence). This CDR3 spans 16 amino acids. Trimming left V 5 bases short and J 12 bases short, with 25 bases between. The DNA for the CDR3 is TGTGCCACCAGCGAAGCTCTAGTTAAGGCCAAAATAGAACTGTTTTTT. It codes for CATSEALVKAKIELFF.

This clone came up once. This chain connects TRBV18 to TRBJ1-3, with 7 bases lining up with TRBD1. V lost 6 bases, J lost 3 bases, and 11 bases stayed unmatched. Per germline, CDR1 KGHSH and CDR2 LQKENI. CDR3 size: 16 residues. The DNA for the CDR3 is TGTGCCAGCTCCCACGTTTCAGGGGGAAGTGGAAACACCATATATTTT. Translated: CASSHVSGGSGNTIYF.

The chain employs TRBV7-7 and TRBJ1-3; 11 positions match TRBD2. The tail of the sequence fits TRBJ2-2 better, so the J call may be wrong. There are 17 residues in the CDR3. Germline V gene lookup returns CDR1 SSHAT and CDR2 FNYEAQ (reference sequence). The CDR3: CASSSGQRTSGSGELFF. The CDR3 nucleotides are TGTGCCAGCAGCTCAGGACAGAGGACTAGCGGGTCCGGGGAGCTGTTTTTT.

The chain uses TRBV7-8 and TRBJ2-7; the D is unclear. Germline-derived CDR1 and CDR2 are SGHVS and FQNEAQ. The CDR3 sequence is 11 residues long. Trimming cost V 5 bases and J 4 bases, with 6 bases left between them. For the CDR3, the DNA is TGTGCCAGCAGCCCTCTTTACGAGCAGTACTTC. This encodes CASSPLYEQYF.

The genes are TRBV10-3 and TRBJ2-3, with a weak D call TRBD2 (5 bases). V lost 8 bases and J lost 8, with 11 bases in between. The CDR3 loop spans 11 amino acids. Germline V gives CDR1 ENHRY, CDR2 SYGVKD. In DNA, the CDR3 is TGTGCCATCTCGCCGGGGTCTACGCAGTATTTT. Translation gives CAISPGSTQYF.

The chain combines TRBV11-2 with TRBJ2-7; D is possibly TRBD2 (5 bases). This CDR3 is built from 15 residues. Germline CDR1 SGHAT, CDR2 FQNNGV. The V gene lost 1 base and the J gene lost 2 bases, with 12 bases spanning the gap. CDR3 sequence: CASSLVKRKPYEQYF. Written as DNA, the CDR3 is TGTGCCAGCAGCTTAGTTAAGCGGAAACCCTACGAGCAGTACTTC. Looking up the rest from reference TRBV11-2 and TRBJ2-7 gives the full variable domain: EAGVAQSPRYKIIEKRQSVAFWCNPISGHATLYWYQQILGQGPKLLIQFQNNGVVDDSQLPKDRFSAERLKGVDSTLKIQPAKLEDSAVYLCASSLVKRKPYEQYFGPGTRLTVT.

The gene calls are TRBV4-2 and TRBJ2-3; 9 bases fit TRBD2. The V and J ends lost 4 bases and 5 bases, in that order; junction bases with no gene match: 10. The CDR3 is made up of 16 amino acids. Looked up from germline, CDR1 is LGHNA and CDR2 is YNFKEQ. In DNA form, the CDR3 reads TGTGCCAGCAGCCGAGAGCCGGGACTAGCTGGAGATACGCAGTATTTT. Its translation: CASSREPGLAGDTQYF.

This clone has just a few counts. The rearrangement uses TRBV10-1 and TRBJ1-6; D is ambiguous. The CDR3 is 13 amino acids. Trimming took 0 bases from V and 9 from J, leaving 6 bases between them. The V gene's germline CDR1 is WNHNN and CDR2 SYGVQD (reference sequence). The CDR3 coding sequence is TGCGCCAGCAGTGAGTCCCAGATTTCACCCCTCCACTTT. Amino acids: CASSESQISPLHF.

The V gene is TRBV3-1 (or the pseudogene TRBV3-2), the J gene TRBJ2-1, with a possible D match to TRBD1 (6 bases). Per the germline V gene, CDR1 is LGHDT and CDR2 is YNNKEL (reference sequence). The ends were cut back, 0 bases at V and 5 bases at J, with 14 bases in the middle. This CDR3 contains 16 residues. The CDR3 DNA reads TGTGCCAGCAGCCAAGATCCCCTAGGGGGAAACAATGAGCAGTTCTTC. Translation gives CASSQDPLGGNNEQFF.

The CDR3 loop reads CASSGTGTPNTEAFF. CDR3 bases: TGTGCCAGCAGCGGGACCGGGACACCGAACACTGAAGCTTTCTTT. The chain couples TRBV11-3 to TRBJ1-1; maybe TRBD1 (6 bases). The CDR3 has 15 residues. Trimming removed 5 bases from V and 1 base from J, with 14 bases in between. CDR1 and CDR2 (germline): SGHNT, YENEEA.

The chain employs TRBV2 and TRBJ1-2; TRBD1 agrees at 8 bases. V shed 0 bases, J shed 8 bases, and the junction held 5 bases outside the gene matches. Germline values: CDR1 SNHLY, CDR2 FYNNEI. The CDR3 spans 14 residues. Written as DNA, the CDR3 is TGTGCCAGCAGTGAAGCGAGGACAGGGAAGGGCTACACCTTC. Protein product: CASSEARTGKGYTF.

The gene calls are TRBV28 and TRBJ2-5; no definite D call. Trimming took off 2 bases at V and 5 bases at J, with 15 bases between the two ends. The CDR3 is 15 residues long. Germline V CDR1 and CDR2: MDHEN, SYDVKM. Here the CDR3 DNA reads TGTGCCAGCAGTTTACGTGGCACACCTTGGGAGACCCAGTACTTC. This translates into CASSLRGTPWETQYF.

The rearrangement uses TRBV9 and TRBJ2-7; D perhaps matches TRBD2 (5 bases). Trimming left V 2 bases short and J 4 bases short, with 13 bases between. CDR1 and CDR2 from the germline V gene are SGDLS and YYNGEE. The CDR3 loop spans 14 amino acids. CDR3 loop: CASSVGVEGYEQYF. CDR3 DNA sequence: TGTGCCAGCAGCGTGGGAGTCGAAGGTTACGAGCAGTACTTC.

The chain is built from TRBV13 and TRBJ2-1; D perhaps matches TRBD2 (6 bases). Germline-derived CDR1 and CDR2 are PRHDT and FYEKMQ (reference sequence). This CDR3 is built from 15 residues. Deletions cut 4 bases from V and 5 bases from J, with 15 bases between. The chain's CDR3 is CASSWGLSTHNEQFF. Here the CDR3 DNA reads TGTGCCAGCAGCTGGGGACTCTCAACCCACAATGAGCAGTTCTTC.

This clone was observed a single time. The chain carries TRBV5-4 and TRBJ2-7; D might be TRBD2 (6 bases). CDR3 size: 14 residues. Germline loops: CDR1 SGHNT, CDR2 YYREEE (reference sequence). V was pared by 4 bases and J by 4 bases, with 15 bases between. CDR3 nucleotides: TGTGCCAGCAGCCCCCGCGGGAATTTTTACGAGCAGTACTTC. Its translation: CASSPRGNFYEQYF.